The clone carrying this T cell receptor beta chain was detected a few times. The antigen is not known. These data come from a study of CD8 T cells in ankylosing spondylitis. Study findings and constraints: Disease-associated clones were reportedly significantly overrepresented in matched ankylosing spondylitis synovial fluid. Some motif variants were previously reported in reactive arthritis synovial fluid and blood.

Generation of TCR beta libraries employed quantitative 5'-RACE incorporating molecular barcodes. TCRdb itself ran the 5' RACE reads through MiXCR, one entry per CDR3 protein. The sample holds about 200,000 distinct CDR3 sequences, 20% to 30% seen once. This CDR3 comprises 16 residues. CDR1 and CDR2 (germline): DFQATT, SNEGSKA (reference sequence). V lost 2 bases, J lost 0 bases, and 5 bases stayed unmatched. This TCR derives from a male donor with ankylosing spondylitis or in good health (not recorded which). V is TRBV20-1 and J is TRBJ2-1; TRBD2 agrees at 9 bases. Sequenced sample: blood, either unsorted or a sorted T cell fraction (not recorded which). The CDR3 spells CSARSSGGSSYNEQFF. CDR3 DNA sequence: TGCAGTGCTAGATCCAGCGGGGGGAGCTCCTACAATGAGCAGTTCTTC.